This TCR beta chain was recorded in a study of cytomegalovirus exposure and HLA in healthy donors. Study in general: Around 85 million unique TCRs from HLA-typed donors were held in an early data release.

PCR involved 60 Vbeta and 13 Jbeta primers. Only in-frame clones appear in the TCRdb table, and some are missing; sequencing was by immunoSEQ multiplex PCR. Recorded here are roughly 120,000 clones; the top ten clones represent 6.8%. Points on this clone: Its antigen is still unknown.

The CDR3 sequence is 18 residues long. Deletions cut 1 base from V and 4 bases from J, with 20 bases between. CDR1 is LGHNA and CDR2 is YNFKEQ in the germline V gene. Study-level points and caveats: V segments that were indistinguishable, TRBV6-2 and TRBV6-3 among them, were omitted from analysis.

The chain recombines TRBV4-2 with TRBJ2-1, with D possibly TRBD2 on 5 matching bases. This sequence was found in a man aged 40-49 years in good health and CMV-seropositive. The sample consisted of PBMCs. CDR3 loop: CASSQVASGSPPYNEQFF. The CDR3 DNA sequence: TGTGCCAGCAGCCAAGTCGCGTCGGGGAGCCCCCCGTACAATGAGCAGTTCTTC.